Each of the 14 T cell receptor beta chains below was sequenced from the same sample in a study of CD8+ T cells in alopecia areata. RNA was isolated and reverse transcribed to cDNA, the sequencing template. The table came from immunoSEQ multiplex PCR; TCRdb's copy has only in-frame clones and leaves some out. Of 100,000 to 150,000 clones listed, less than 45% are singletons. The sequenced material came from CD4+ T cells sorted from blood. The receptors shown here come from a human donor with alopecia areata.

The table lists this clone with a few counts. CDR3 loop: CSAWDSLYEQYF. CDR3 coding DNA: TGCAGCGCCTGGGACAGTCTCTACGAGCAGTACTTC. The chain employs TRBV29-1 and TRBJ2-7; 7 nucleotides line up with TRBD1. Trimming at V came to 7 bases and at J to 3 bases, leaving 6 bases not matched to a gene. The CDR3 loop spans 12 amino acids. CDR1 is SQVTM and CDR2 is ANQGSEA in the germline V gene.

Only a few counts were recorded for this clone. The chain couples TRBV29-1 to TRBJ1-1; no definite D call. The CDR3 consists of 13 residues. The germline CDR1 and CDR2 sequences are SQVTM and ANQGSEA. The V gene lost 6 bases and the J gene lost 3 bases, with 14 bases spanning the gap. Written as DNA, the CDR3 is TGCAGCGTCCAACGTAACGGGGACACTGAAGCTTTCTTT. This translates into CSVQRNGDTEAFF.

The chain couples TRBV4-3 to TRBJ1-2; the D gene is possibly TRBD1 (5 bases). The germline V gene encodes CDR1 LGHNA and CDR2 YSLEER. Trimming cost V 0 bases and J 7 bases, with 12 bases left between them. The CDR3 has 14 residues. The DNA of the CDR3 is TGCGCCAGCAGCCAAGAGACACAGGTTCCTGGCTACACCTTC. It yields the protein CASSQETQVPGYTF.

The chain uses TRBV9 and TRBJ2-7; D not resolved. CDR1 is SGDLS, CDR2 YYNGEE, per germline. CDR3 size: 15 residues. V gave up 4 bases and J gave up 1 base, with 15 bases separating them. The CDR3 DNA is TGTGCCAGCAGCCCCCACGGGTCCGGATCCTACGAGCAGTACTTC. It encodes CASSPHGSGSYEQYF.

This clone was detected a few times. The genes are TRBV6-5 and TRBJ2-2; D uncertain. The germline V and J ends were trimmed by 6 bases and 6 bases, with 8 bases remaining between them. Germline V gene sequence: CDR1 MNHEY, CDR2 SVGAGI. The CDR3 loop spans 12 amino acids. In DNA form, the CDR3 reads TGTGCCAGCAGCCTCTTCCCCGGGGAGCTGTTTTTT. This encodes CASSLFPGELFF.

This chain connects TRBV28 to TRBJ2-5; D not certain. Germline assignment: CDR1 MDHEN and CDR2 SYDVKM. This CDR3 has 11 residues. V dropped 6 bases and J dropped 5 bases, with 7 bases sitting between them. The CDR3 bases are TGTGCCAGCAGGGGGTTGGAGACCCAGTACTTC. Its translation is CASRGLETQYF.

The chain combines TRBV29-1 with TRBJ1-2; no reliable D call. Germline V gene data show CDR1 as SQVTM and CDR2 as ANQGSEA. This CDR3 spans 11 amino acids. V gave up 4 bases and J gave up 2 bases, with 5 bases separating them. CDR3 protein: CSVVKNYGYTF. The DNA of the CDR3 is TGCAGCGTTGTCAAGAACTATGGCTACACCTTC.

The CDR3 reads CASSGGQGPRETQYF. The CDR3 bases are TGTGCCAGCAGTGGCGGACAGGGGCCAAGGGAGACCCAGTACTTC. The chain couples TRBV2 to TRBJ2-5; 9 nucleotides line up with TRBD1. Germline V gene data show CDR1 as SNHLY and CDR2 as FYNNEI. Trimming took 4 bases from V and 5 from J; bases not matched to a gene: 8. CDR3 size: 15 residues. Supplemented by reference TRBV2 and TRBJ2-5, the full variable domain reads EPEVTQTPSHQVTQMGQEVILRCVPISNHLYFYWYRQILGQKVEFLVSFYNNEISEKSEIFDDQFSVERPDGSNFTLKIRSTKLEDSAMYFCASSGGQGPRETQYFGPGTRLLVL.

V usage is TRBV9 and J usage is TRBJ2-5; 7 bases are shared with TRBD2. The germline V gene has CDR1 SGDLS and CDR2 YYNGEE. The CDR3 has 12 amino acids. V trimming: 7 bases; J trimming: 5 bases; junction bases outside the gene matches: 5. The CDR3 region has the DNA TGTGCCAGCGGGCGGGAGTCGGAGACCCAGTACTTC. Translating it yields CASGRESETQYF. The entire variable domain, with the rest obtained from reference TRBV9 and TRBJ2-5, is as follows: DSGVTQTPKHLITATGQRVTLRCSPRSGDLSVYWYQQSLDQGLQFLIQYYNGEERAKGNILERFSAQQFPDLHSELNLSSLELGDSALYFCASGRESETQYFGPGTRLLVL.

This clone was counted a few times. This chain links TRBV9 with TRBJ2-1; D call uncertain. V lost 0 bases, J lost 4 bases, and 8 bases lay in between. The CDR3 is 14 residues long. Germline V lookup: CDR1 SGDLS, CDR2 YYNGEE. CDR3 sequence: CASSVAAAYNEQFF. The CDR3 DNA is TGTGCCAGCAGCGTAGCTGCAGCTTACAATGAGCAGTTCTTC.

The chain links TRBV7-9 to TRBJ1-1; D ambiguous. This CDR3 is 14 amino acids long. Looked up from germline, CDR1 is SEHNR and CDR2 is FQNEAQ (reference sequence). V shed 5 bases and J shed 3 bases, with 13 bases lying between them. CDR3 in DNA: TGTGCCAGCAGCATCAGACGGCGGGACACTGAAGCTTTCTTT. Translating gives CASSIRRRDTEAFF.

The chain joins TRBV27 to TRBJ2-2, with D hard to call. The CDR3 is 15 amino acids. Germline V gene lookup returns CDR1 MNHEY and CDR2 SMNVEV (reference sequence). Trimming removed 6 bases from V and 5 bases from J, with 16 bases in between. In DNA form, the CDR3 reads TGTGCCAGCAGCTTTTACCCGGCTCGAACCGGGGAGCTGTTTTTT. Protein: CASSFYPARTGELFF.

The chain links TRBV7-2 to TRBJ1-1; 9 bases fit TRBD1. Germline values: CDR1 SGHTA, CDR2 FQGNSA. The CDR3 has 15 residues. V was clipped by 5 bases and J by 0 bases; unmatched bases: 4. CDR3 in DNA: TGTGCCAGCAGCCAACAGGGGGCTATGAACACTGAAGCTTTCTTT. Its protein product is CASSQQGAMNTEAFF.

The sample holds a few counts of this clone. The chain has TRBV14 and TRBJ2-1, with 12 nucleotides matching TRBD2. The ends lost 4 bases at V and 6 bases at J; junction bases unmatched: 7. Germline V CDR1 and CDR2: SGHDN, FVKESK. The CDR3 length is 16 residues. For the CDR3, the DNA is TGTGCCAGCAGCCTTCTAGCGGGAGGGCCGGGCAATGAGCAGTTCTTC. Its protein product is CASSLLAGGPGNEQFF.